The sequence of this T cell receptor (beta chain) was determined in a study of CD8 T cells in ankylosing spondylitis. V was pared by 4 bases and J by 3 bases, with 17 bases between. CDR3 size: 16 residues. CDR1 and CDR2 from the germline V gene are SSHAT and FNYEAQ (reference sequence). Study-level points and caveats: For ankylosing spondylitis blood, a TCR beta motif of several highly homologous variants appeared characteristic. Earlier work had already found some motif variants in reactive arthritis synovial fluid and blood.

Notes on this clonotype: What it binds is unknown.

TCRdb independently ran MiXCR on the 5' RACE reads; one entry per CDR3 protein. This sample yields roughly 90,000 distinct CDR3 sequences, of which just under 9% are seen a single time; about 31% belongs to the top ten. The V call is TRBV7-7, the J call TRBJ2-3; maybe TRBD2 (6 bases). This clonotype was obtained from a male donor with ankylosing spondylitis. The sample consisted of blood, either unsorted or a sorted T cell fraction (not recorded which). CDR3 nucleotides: TGTGCCAGCAGCTCCGGAATTATGGAGGGTACAGATACGCAGTATTTT. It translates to CASSSGIMEGTDTQYF.